This T cell receptor beta chain was documented in a study of technical replicates of blood from a few donors. The method was immunoSEQ multiplex PCR; TCRdb's version includes in-frame clones alone and lacks a portion of them. The sample includes approximately 68,000 clones, 95% to 97% of them seen just once. Germline CDR1 is SGHVS and CDR2 is FQNEAQ. The length of the CDR3 is 12 residues. The germline V and J ends were trimmed by 7 bases and 6 bases, with 12 bases remaining between them. This chain joins TRBV7-8 and TRBJ1-1; D gene ambiguous. The sample was T cells isolated from PBMCs. This clonotype was sampled from a human donor in good health. The CDR3 protein is CASTKRAPEAFF. CDR3 bases: TGTGCCAGCACAAAGAGGGCCCCTGAAGCTTTCTTT.